This T cell receptor beta chain derives from a study of blood T cell repertoires in COVID-19 (TCRdb year 2020). About the investigation overall: Samples from collaborators originated in the United States, Italy and Spain and spanned both the acute and convalescent phases of COVID-19. The dataset comprised deeply sampled blood TCRbeta repertoires from subjects exposed to, actively infected with, or recovered from COVID-19. Where available, HLA class I and class II types were obtained from metadata supplied by the sample provider rather than from assay-based typing. The repertoires were made available in a free public database intended to serve as a resource for research on the immune response to SARS-CoV-2. The samples were drawn from two sources: the first 160 participants of the ongoing ImmuneRACE study, and over 950 subjects contributed by 6 global collaborators. The sample metadata nearly always contained a de-identified subject ID, COVID-19 status, age in years and sex. The material from the prospective study consisted of cDNA or gDNA derived from T cells, B-cell-depleted T cells, or PBMCs.

TCRbeta CDR3 regions were amplified from genomic DNA by means of the immunoSEQ Assay, a bias-controlled multiplex PCR. Under the source paper's analysis protocol: Nucleated cell counts per sample were estimated from amplification of reference gene primers within the assay. Sequence reads were collapsed and filtered to measure the absolute abundance of every unique TCRbeta CDR3 rearrangement. For each sample, productive Simpson clonality was calculated as the square root of Simpson's diversity index over productive rearrangements. TCRdb took this table from immuneACCESS and kept in-frame rearrangements with V and J called. Such tables lack part of the clones; where checked against another copy, unresolved V genes explain under half of the gap, and the rest is unexplained. The V and J calls and clone size are taken from that table; D and trimming were inferred from the DNA. The sample data list about 58,000 clones, and 88% of these were observed just once. The ten top clones hold approximately 8.4% of the sample.

The collaborating institutions used their own protocols to collect whole blood in K2EDTA tubes. For TCRbeta analysis, collaborator samples were shipped as frozen whole blood, as isolated PBMCs, or as DNA extracted from either sample type. V loses 0 bases of germline sequence and J loses 12 bases, and the interval between the two ends is 12 bases. CDR1 and CDR2, per the germline V gene (reference sequence), are LNHDA and SQIVND. The CDR3 numbers 13 residues from cysteine through phenylalanine. Only CDR3 DNA remains: 39 bases, in frame from the first base. Broad study findings and their caveats: How much clinical and demographic metadata was included differed by source and by participant, and the metadata was provided uncurated.

This clone has more than one count but fewer than ten. The antigen this receptor binds is unknown. Base qualities are not at hand, and no much larger clone is one base apart. Recombination linked TRBV19 to TRBJ2-1, with a tentative D gene TRBD1 over 5 matching bases. This clonotype was obtained from a woman aged 70-85 years with active COVID-19. The sample was peripheral blood. The CDR3 sequence is CASSIDLGRAQFF. The DNA sequence is as follows: TGTGCCAGTAGTATAGATCTGGGGCGTGCGCAGTTCTTC.